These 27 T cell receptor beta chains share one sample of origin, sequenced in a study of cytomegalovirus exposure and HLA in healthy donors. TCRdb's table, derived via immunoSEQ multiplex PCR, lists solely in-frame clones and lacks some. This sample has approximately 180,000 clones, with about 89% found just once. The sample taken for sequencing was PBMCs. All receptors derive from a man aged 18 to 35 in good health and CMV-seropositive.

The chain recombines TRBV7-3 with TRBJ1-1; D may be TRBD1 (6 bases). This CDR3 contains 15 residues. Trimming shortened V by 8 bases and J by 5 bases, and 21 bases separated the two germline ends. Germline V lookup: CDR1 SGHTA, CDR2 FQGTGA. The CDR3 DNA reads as TGTGCCAGCTCCCGCGGGGGGGCGGAGGGGACTGAAGCTTTCTTT. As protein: CASSRGGAEGTEAFF.

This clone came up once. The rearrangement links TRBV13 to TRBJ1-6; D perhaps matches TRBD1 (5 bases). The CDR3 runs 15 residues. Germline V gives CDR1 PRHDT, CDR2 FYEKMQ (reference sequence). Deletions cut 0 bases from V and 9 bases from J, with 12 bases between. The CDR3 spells CASSLGQRGGSPLHF. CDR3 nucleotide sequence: TGTGCCAGCAGCTTAGGGCAGCGGGGGGGTTCACCCCTCCACTTT.

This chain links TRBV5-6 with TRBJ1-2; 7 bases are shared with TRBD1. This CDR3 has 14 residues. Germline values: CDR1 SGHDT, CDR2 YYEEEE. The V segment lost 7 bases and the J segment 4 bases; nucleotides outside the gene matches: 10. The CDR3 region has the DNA TGTGCCAGCGGATCCGGGACAGACCTCTATGGCTACACCTTC. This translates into CASGSGTDLYGYTF.

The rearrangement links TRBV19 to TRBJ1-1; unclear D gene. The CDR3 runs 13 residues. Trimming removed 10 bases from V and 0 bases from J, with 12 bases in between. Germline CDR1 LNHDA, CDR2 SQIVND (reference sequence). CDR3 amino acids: CAIREGMNTEAFF. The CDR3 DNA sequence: TGTGCCATAAGAGAGGGCATGAACACTGAAGCTTTCTTT.

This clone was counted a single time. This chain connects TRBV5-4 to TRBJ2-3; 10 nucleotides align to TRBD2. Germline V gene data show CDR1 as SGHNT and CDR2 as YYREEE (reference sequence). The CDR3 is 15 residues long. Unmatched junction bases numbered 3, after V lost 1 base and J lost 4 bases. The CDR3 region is CASSLRSGGADTQYF. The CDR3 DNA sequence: TGTGCCAGCAGCTTGAGAAGCGGGGGGGCAGATACGCAGTATTTT.

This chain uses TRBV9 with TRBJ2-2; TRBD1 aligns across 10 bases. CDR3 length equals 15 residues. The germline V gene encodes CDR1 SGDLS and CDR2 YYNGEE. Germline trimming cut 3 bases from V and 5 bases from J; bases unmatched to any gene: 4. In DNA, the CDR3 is TGTGCCAGCAGCGGACAGGGGGCGGGAACCGGGGAGCTGTTTTTT. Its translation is CASSGQGAGTGELFF. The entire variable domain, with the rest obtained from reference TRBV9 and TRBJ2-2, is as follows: DSGVTQTPKHLITATGQRVTLRCSPRSGDLSVYWYQQSLDQGLQFLIQYYNGEERAKGNILERFSAQQFPDLHSELNLSSLELGDSALYFCASSGQGAGTGELFFGEGSRLTVL.

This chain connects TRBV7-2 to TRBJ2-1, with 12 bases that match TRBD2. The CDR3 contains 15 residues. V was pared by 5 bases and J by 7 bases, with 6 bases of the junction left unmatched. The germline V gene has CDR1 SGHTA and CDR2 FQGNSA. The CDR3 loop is CASSALAGGPNEQFF. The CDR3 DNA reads TGTGCCAGCAGCGCCCTAGCGGGGGGGCCGAATGAGCAGTTCTTC.

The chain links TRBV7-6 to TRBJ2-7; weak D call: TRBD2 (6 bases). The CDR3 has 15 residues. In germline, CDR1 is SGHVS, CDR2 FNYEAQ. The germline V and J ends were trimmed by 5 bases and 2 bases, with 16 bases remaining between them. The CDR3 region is CASSPRWRGAYEQYF. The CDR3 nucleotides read TGTGCCAGCAGCCCGCGGTGGCGGGGCGCCTACGAGCAGTACTTC.

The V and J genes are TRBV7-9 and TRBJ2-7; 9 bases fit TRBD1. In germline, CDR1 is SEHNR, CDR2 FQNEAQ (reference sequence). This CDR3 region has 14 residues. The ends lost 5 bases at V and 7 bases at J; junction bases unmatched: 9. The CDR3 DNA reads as TGTGCCAGCAGCCCGGGACAGGGATTTAGGGAGCAGTACTTC. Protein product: CASSPGQGFREQYF.

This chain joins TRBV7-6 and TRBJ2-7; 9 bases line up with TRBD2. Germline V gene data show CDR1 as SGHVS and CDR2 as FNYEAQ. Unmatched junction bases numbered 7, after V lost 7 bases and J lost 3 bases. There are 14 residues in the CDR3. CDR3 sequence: CASTTDSGSYEQYF. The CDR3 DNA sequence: TGTGCCAGCACCACCGATAGCGGGAGCTACGAGCAGTACTTC.

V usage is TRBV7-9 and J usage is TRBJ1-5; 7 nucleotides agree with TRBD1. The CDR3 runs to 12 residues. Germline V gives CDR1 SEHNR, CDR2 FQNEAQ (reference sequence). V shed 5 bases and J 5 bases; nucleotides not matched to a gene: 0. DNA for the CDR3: TGTGCCAGCAGCGACAGGGATCAGCCCCAGCATTTT. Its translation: CASSDRDQPQHF.

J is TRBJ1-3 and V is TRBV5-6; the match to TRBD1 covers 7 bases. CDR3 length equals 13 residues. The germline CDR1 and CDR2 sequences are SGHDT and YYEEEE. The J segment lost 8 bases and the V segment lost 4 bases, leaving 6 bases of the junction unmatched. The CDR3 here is CASSPGRGYTIYF. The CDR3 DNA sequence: TGTGCCAGCAGCCCTGGCAGGGGGTACACCATATATTTT.

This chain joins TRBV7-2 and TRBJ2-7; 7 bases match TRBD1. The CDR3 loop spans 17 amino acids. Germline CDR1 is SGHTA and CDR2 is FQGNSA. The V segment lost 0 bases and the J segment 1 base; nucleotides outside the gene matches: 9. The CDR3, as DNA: TGTGCCAGCAGCTTAGCGAAGTCGGACAGGTTTTCCTACGAGCAGTACTTC. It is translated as CASSLAKSDRFSYEQYF.

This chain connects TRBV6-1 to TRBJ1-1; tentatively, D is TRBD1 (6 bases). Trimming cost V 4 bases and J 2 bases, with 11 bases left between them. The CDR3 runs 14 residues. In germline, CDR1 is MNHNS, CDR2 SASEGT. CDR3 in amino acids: CASSAQGENTEAFF. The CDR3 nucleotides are TGTGCCAGCAGTGCACAGGGTGAAAACACTGAAGCTTTCTTT.

For the CDR3, the DNA is TGTGCCAGTACCTTAAAGATGGGACAGTCCTATCATCAGCCCCAGCATTTT. Translation gives CASTLKMGQSYHQPQHF. The gene calls are TRBV19 and TRBJ1-5, with 7 bases aligning to TRBD1. Looked up from germline, CDR1 is LNHDA and CDR2 is SQIVND (reference sequence). The CDR3 covers 17 residues. Trimming took 7 bases from V and 5 from J; bases not matched to a gene: 17.

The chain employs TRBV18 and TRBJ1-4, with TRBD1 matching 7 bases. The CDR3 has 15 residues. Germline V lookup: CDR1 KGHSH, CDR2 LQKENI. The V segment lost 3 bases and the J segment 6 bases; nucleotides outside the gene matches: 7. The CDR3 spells CASSPTGQSDEKLFF. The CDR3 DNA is TGTGCCAGCTCACCTACGGGACAGAGTGATGAAAAACTGTTTTTT.

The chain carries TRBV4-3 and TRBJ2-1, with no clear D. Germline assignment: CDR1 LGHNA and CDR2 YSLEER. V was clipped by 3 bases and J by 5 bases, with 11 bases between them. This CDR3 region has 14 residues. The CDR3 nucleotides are TGCGCCAGCAGCCAGGCAGTAGCTGACAATGAGCAGTTCTTC. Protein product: CASSQAVADNEQFF.

CDR3: CASSQDLGKAFF. The CDR3 bases are TGCGCCAGCAGCCAGGACTTGGGAAAAGCTTTCTTT. The rearrangement joins TRBV4-1 to TRBJ1-1; D remains ambiguous. Deletions cut 3 bases from V and 9 bases from J, with 11 bases between. Germline V gives CDR1 MGHRA, CDR2 YSYEKL. The CDR3 length is 12 residues.

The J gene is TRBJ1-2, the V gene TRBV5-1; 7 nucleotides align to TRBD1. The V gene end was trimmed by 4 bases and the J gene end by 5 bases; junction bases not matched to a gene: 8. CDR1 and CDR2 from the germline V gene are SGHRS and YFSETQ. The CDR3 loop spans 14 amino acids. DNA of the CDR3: TGCGCCAGCAGCCTGGGGGGACAGATTTATGGCTACACCTTC. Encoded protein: CASSLGGQIYGYTF.

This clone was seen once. In DNA form, the CDR3 reads TGTGCCAGTAGTATATCAGGGGCGGGAGAGACCCAGTACTTC. This gives the protein CASSISGAGETQYF. V gene TRBV19 combines with J gene TRBJ2-5; tentative D call: TRBD1 (6 bases). The CDR3 spans 14 residues. The V end was cut by 2 bases, the J end by 4 bases, with 11 bases between. Germline values: CDR1 LNHDA, CDR2 SQIVND (reference sequence).

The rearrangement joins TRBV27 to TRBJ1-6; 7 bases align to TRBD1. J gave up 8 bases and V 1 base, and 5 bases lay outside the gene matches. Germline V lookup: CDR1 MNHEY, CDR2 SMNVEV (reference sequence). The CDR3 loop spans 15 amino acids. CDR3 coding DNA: TGTGCCAGCAGTTTATGGCAGGGGGGTGATTCACCCCTCCACTTT. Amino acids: CASSLWQGGDSPLHF.

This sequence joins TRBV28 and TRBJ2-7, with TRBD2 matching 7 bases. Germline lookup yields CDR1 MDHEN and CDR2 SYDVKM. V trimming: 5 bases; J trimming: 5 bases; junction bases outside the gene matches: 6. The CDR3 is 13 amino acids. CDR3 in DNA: TGTGCCAGCAGTCTCGGGGGAGGGGACGAGCAGTACTTC. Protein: CASSLGGGDEQYF.

This CDR3 is CASSRRDRGDEQYF. As DNA, the CDR3 is TGTGCCAGCAGTCGGAGGGACAGGGGGGACGAGCAGTACTTC. V and J are TRBV6-5 and TRBJ2-7; 11 nucleotides match TRBD1. CDR1 and CDR2 from the germline V gene are MNHEY and SVGAGI. The CDR3 is 14 residues long. Trimming at V came to 5 bases and at J to 5 bases, leaving 5 bases not matched to a gene.

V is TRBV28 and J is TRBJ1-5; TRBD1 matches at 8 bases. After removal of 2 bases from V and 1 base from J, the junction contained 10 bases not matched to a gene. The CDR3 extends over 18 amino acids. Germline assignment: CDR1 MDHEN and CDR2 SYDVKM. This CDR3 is CASSLGRGRLLSNQPQHF. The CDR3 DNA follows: TGTGCCAGCAGTTTAGGCAGGGGGCGACTTCTGAGCAATCAGCCCCAGCATTTT.

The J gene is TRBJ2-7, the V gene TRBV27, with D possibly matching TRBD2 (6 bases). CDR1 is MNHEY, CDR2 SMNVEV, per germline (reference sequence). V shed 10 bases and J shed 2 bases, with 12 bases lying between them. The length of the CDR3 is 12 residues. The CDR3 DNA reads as TGTGCCACGGCGGAGGGTCCCTACGAGCAGTACTTC. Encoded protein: CATAEGPYEQYF.

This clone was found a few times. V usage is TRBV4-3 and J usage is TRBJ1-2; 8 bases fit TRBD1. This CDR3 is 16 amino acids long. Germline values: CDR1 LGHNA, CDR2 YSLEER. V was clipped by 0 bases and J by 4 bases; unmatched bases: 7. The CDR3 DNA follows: TGCGCCAGCAGCCAAGATAGGACAGGGAGACCCTATGGCTACACCTTC. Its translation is CASSQDRTGRPYGYTF.

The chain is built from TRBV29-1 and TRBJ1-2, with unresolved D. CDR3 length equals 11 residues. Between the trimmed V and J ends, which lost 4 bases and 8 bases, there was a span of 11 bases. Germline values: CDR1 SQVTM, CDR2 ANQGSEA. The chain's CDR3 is CSVVRGNGYTF. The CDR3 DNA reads TGCAGCGTTGTTCGGGGTAACGGCTACACCTTC.